This T cell receptor beta chain was recovered during a study of breast tumors, draining lymph nodes, adjacent tissues. Axillary draining lymph nodes of breast cancer patients supplied the node samples. Findings and limits, study-wide: Data fit most tumor T cells coming from lymph node, expanding in tumor. That most tumor T cells come from lymph nodes remained unproven. Compared with lymph nodes, tumors were less diverse; compared with nontumor tissue, more.

TCRdb used MiXCR to reprocess the multiplex PCR reads, holding one entry per CDR3 protein. The table includes about 130,000 distinct CDR3 sequences, about 22% detected once. Concerning this clonotype: Its antigen is unknown.

CDR1 is MGHDK and CDR2 is SYGVNS in the germline V gene. V dropped 4 bases and J dropped 5 bases, with 18 bases sitting between them. The CDR3 runs 16 residues. Sequencing was done on a sample of axillary lymph node tissue. This TCR was sampled from a female donor with breast cancer. Some clones in this sample may be carry-over from other donors' samples. V is TRBV25-1 and J is TRBJ2-4, with D tentatively TRBD2 (6 bases). CDR3 nucleotides: TGTGCCAGCAGTGCCCCTCCGGGAGAGTTTGAAAACATTCAGTACTTC. This translates into CASSAPPGEFENIQYF.